Below are 29 T cell receptor beta chains sequenced from a single sample in a study of control samples from healthy donors and cancer patients. The protocol was immunoSEQ multiplex PCR, while the TCRdb copy is restricted to in-frame clones and leaves out a portion. The profile shows 130,000 to 150,000 clones, more than 90% of them singletons. What was sequenced was blood. These receptors came from a man aged 30 to 39 in good health.

The rearrangement links TRBV7-2 to TRBJ2-5, with D possibly called TRBD1 or TRBD2 (5 bases each). There are 15 residues in the CDR3. Per germline, CDR1 SGHTA and CDR2 FQGNSA. V lost 6 bases and J 4 bases, leaving 18 bases between the germline ends. The CDR3 is CASRTGTYLLETQYF. The CDR3 DNA sequence: TGTGCCAGCAGGACGGGGACGTACCTTTTAGAGACCCAGTACTTC.

J is TRBJ2-1 and V is TRBV15, with 12 bases aligning to TRBD2. This CDR3 is built from 16 residues. The V gene end was trimmed by 5 bases and the J gene end by 7 bases; junction bases not matched to a gene: 9. Germline V gene sequence: CDR1 LNHNV, CDR2 YYDKDF (reference sequence). The CDR3 sequence is CATSGELAGGLNEQFF. The CDR3 DNA reads TGTGCCACCAGCGGCGAACTAGCGGGAGGTCTGAATGAGCAGTTCTTC.

The genes are TRBV6-5 and TRBJ2-5; 12 bases map to TRBD1. The CDR3 sequence is 15 residues long. CDR1 is MNHEY, CDR2 SVGAGI, per germline. After removal of 7 bases from V and 7 bases from J, the junction contained 10 bases not matched to a gene. The DNA of the CDR3 is TGTGCCAGCACCGGGACAGGGGGCGGCTTTGGGACCCAGTACTTC. Amino acid sequence: CASTGTGGGFGTQYF.

V usage is TRBV28 and J usage is TRBJ2-7; 11 nucleotides match TRBD1. The V gene end was trimmed by 3 bases and the J gene end by 0 bases; junction bases not matched to a gene: 4. CDR3 size: 16 residues. The germline V gene has CDR1 MDHEN and CDR2 SYDVKM. CDR3 residues: CASSFPGTGGSYEQYF. The CDR3 nucleotides are TGTGCCAGCAGTTTTCCCGGGACAGGGGGCTCCTACGAGCAGTACTTC. Full variable domain (rest looked up from reference TRBV28 and TRBJ2-7): DVKVTQSSRYLVKRTGEKVFLECVQDMDHENMFWYRQDPGLGLRLIYFSYDVKMKEKGDIPEGYSVSREKKERFSLILESASTNQTSMYLCASSFPGTGGSYEQYFGPGTRLTVT.

J is TRBJ1-5 and V is TRBV27; unclear D gene. Germline CDR1 is MNHEY and CDR2 is SMNVEV (reference sequence). Trimming shortened V by 1 base and J by 6 bases, and 7 bases separated the two germline ends. The CDR3 loop spans 13 amino acids. CDR3 residues: CASSLYPGQPQHF. In DNA form, the CDR3 reads TGTGCCAGCAGTTTATACCCGGGTCAGCCCCAGCATTTT.

The chain recombines TRBV29-1 with TRBJ1-2; D unresolved. Germline CDR1 is SQVTM and CDR2 is ANQGSEA. V shed 4 bases and J shed 3 bases, with 12 bases lying between them. This CDR3 region has 13 residues. CDR3 protein: CSVVSSRYYGYTF. The CDR3 coding sequence is TGCAGCGTTGTGTCATCCAGATACTATGGCTACACCTTC.

In DNA, the CDR3 is TGTGCCAGCAGTTTTGGTGTCCAGGGCTATGCTTTCTTT. As protein: CASSFGVQGYAFF. The chain has TRBV28 and TRBJ1-1, with TRBD1 as a possible D gene (5 bases). The CDR3 is made up of 13 amino acids. The V end was cut by 3 bases, the J end by 11 bases, with 16 bases between. The germline V gene has CDR1 MDHEN and CDR2 SYDVKM.

The gene calls are TRBV19 and TRBJ2-3, with TRBD2 matching over 10 bases. The CDR3 consists of 14 residues. CDR1 and CDR2 (germline): LNHDA, SQIVND (reference sequence). Trimming at V came to 5 bases and at J to 3 bases, leaving 2 bases not matched to a gene. The CDR3: CASSLGLATDTQYF. As DNA, the CDR3 is TGTGCCAGTAGTCTGGGACTAGCGACAGATACGCAGTATTTT.

This sequence joins TRBV19 and TRBJ2-1, with 8 nucleotides matching TRBD1. Germline lookup yields CDR1 LNHDA and CDR2 SQIVND (reference sequence). The CDR3 contains 15 residues. The V and J ends lost 9 bases and 6 bases, in that order; junction bases with no gene match: 13. The CDR3 spells CASMGGQEMSNEQFF. The CDR3 coding sequence is TGTGCCAGCATGGGGGGACAGGAGATGTCCAATGAGCAGTTCTTC.

This rearrangement joins TRBV6-6 to TRBJ2-2; D perhaps matches TRBD2 (5 bases). Trimming shortened V by 4 bases and J by 1 base, and 10 bases separated the two germline ends. The germline V gene encodes CDR1 MNHNY and CDR2 SVGAGI (reference sequence). The CDR3 runs to 15 residues. The DNA for the CDR3 is TGTGCCAGCAGTTCCCAGCGGAGGAACACCGGGGAGCTGTTTTTT. Its translation is CASSSQRRNTGELFF.

This chain joins TRBV5-5 and TRBJ1-4; D remains unclear. The V and J ends lost 2 bases and 6 bases respectively, with 14 bases between them. The germline V gene has CDR1 SGHKS and CDR2 YYEKEE (reference sequence). The CDR3 totals 15 residues. The CDR3 is CASSFRGLSYEKLFF. The CDR3 DNA follows: TGTGCCAGCAGCTTCAGAGGGCTAAGTTATGAAAAACTGTTTTTT.

The V call is TRBV12-3 or TRBV12-4, the J call TRBJ2-1; maybe TRBD2 (5 bases). The CDR3 consists of 13 residues. Trimming left V 5 bases short and J 4 bases short, with 9 bases between. The CDR3 sequence is CASSKTTYNEQFF. For the CDR3, the DNA is TGTGCCAGCAGTAAGACTACTTACAATGAGCAGTTCTTC.

The chain recombines TRBV7-2 with TRBJ2-7, with no clear D. The CDR3 has 11 amino acids. From germline, CDR1 is SGHTA and CDR2 FQGNSA. Trimming took off 4 bases at V and 7 bases at J, with 8 bases between the two ends. Written as DNA, the CDR3 is TGTGCCAGCAGCTCCCGACGAGAGCAGTACTTC. It is translated as CASSSRREQYF.

V is TRBV7-8 and J is TRBJ1-2; TRBD1 aligns across 7 bases. After removal of 3 bases from V and 8 bases from J, the junction contained 6 bases not matched to a gene. Germline loops: CDR1 SGHVS, CDR2 FQNEAQ. The CDR3 length is 13 residues. In nucleotides, the CDR3 is TGTGCCAGCAGCTTGAGAGGGGGCTGGGGCTACACCTTC. This encodes CASSLRGGWGYTF.

The chain has TRBV4-3 and TRBJ2-1; TRBD1 aligns across 8 bases. CDR3 length: 14 amino acids. Germline V CDR1 and CDR2: LGHNA, YSLEER. V dropped 1 base and J dropped 7; count of bases not matched to a gene: 3. The CDR3 DNA follows: TGCGCCAGCAGCCAAGGGGACAGGCAAAATGAGCAGTTCTTC. Protein sequence: CASSQGDRQNEQFF.

The chain is built from TRBV3-1 (or the pseudogene TRBV3-2) and TRBJ2-1; D unclear. Germline CDR1 LGHDT, CDR2 YNNKEL (reference sequence). The CDR3 has 19 amino acids. Trimming removed 0 bases from V and 0 bases from J, with 18 bases in between. The CDR3, as DNA: TGTGCCAGCAGCCAAGACCTGAATTGTTCAGTTCGCTCCTACAATGAGCAGTTCTTC. Protein product: CASSQDLNCSVRSYNEQFF.

DNA for the CDR3: TGCAGTGCTAGTACCCCGGGACGGACGAACACTGAAGCTTTCTTT. This gives the protein CSASTPGRTNTEAFF. The chain combines TRBV20-1 with TRBJ1-1, with a possible D match to TRBD1 (5 bases). Trimming took 3 bases from V and 1 from J, leaving 15 bases between them. The CDR3 has 15 residues. Germline CDR1 DFQATT, CDR2 SNEGSKA (reference sequence).

This chain joins TRBV6-4 and TRBJ2-5; D gene ambiguous. The CDR3 spans 12 residues. The germline CDR1 and CDR2 sequences are MRHNA and SNTAGT. The V end lost 0 bases, the J end lost 5 bases, and 4 bases lay between the germline ends. CDR3 sequence: CASSDSRETQYF. The DNA of the CDR3 is TGTGCCAGCAGTGACTCTAGGGAGACCCAGTACTTC.

The V and J genes are TRBV3-1 (or the pseudogene TRBV3-2) and TRBJ2-1, with TRBD2 as a possible D gene (6 bases). Per germline, CDR1 LGHDT and CDR2 YNNKEL (reference sequence). The germline V and J ends were trimmed by 0 bases and 7 bases, with 10 bases remaining between them. The CDR3 contains 14 residues. CDR3: CASSQEGLVNEQFF. CDR3 nucleotides: TGTGCCAGCAGCCAAGAGGGACTGGTTAATGAGCAGTTCTTC.

The rearrangement links TRBV5-6 to TRBJ2-5, with a possible D match to TRBD2 (7 bases). Germline lookup yields CDR1 SGHDT and CDR2 YYEEEE. V was shortened by 7 bases and J by 1 base, with 11 bases between the two germline ends. CDR3 size: 13 residues. The CDR3 DNA reads as TGTGCCAGCGTACGGGGGGCCCAAGAGACCCAGTACTTC. It encodes CASVRGAQETQYF.

The genes are TRBV18 and TRBJ1-1, with D possibly being TRBD1 (6 bases). From germline, CDR1 is KGHSH and CDR2 LQKENI. The CDR3 spans 13 residues. Between the trimmed V and J ends, which lost 5 bases and 3 bases, there was a span of 10 bases. For the CDR3, the DNA is TGTGCCAGCTCAACAAACAGGGACACTGAAGCTTTCTTT. Translation gives CASSTNRDTEAFF. Complete variable domain (other parts from reference TRBV18 and TRBJ1-1): NAGVMQNPRHLVRRRGQEARLRCSPMKGHSHVYWYRQLPEEGLKFMVYLQKENIIDESGMPKERFSAEFPKEGPSILRIQQVVRGDSAAYFCASSTNRDTEAFFGQGTRLTVV.

This clone was detected only a few times. The V gene is TRBV7-2, the J gene TRBJ2-3; 10 bases map to TRBD2. Germline-derived CDR1 and CDR2 are SGHTA and FQGNSA. The CDR3 totals 15 residues. The V and J ends lost 6 bases and 3 bases, in that order; junction bases with no gene match: 6. The DNA of the CDR3 is TGTGCCAGCAGGCGTATAGCGGGAGGAACAGATACGCAGTATTTT. This gives the protein CASRRIAGGTDTQYF.

The table lists this clone with a few counts. V usage is TRBV19 and J usage is TRBJ2-1, with TRBD1 identical over 7 bases. Germline V CDR1 and CDR2: LNHDA, SQIVND (reference sequence). The CDR3 is 15 amino acids. Unmatched junction bases numbered 7, after V lost 5 bases and J lost 3 bases. The CDR3 sequence: CASSGQGEIYNEQFF. The CDR3 DNA sequence: TGTGCCAGTAGTGGCCAGGGGGAGATCTACAATGAGCAGTTCTTC.

This clone was counted once. This chain uses TRBV7-2 with TRBJ1-6, with 7 nucleotides matching TRBD1. Germline trimming cut 3 bases from V and 9 bases from J; bases unmatched to any gene: 8. This CDR3 is built from 15 residues. Germline lookup yields CDR1 SGHTA and CDR2 FQGNSA. The CDR3 region is CASSFRQGGGSPLHF. For the CDR3, the DNA is TGTGCCAGCAGCTTTCGTCAGGGGGGAGGTTCACCCCTCCACTTT.

The gene calls are TRBV6-5 and TRBJ2-7; D gene unclear. Trimming pared 2 bases from V and 2 bases from J, leaving 16 bases between. Germline lookup yields CDR1 MNHEY and CDR2 SVGAGI. There are 16 residues in the CDR3. CDR3 sequence: CASSYGPKEATYEQYF. The DNA for the CDR3 is TGTGCCAGCAGTTACGGCCCGAAAGAAGCGACCTACGAGCAGTACTTC.

V is TRBV9 and J is TRBJ2-1; TRBD2 is a possible D gene (5 bases). The CDR3 is made up of 15 amino acids. Trimming stripped 0 bases from V and 4 bases from J, with 11 bases between. Germline V lookup: CDR1 SGDLS, CDR2 YYNGEE. CDR3 sequence reads: CASSVDRGRYNEQFF. In nucleotides, the CDR3 is TGTGCCAGCAGCGTAGATCGGGGTCGATACAATGAGCAGTTCTTC.

V usage is TRBV5-6 and J usage is TRBJ2-5; no clear D gene. V was cut by 0 bases and J by 0 bases, with 9 bases left in between. The CDR3 loop spans 15 amino acids. The germline V gene has CDR1 SGHDT and CDR2 YYEEEE. Here the CDR3 reads CASSLGSGYQETQYF. CDR3 nucleotides: TGTGCCAGCAGCTTGGGGAGTGGGTACCAAGAGACCCAGTACTTC. The full variable domain, in which reference TRBV5-6 and TRBJ2-5 provide the parts outside the CDR3, is DAGVTQSPTHLIKTRGQQVTLRCSPKSGHDTVSWYQQALGQGPQFIFQYYEEEERQRGNFPDRFSGHQFPNYSSELNVNALLLGDSALYLCASSLGSGYQETQYFGPGTRLLVL.

This chain joins TRBV27 and TRBJ2-3, with TRBD2 identical over 8 bases. V lost 6 bases and J lost 3; bases outside the gene matches: 23. The CDR3 extends over 20 amino acids. From germline, CDR1 is MNHEY and CDR2 SMNVEV (reference sequence). CDR3 in DNA: TGTGCCAGCAGCCCGGTCGGTAGCGGGAAGGGGATAACAAGAACAGATACGCAGTATTTT. It is translated as CASSPVGSGKGITRTDTQYF.

In DNA, the CDR3 is TGTGCCAGCAGAGGTATAGCGGGAAAGTTCGAGCAGTACTTC. Protein product: CASRGIAGKFEQYF. The genes are TRBV2 and TRBJ2-7; 8 positions agree with TRBD2. The CDR3 spans 14 residues. V lost 6 bases and J lost 6; bases outside the gene matches: 10. Germline CDR1 SNHLY, CDR2 FYNNEI.